The sequence of this T cell receptor beta chain was determined in a study of T cells after yellow fever vaccination. On the study more broadly: CD3, CD45RA, CCR7 and CD95 were used to sort EM, EMRA, CM and Tscm memory subsets.

Study outcomes and limitations: FACS-sorted repertoires might harbor abundant contaminating clonotypes from the bulk population. Secondary responses were weaker yet peaked faster, day 5 versus 15.

For TCR, cDNA came from 5'RACE template switching, which added a universal primer site and UMIs. TCRdb analysed the 5' RACE reads with MiXCR anew, one entry per CDR3 protein. The sample carries fewer than 20,000 distinct CDR3 sequences, under 5% recorded once. CDR1 SGHAT and CDR2 FQNNGV come from the germline V gene. The V end lost 1 base, the J end lost 10 bases, and 10 bases lay between the germline ends. This CDR3 has 13 residues. This clonotype was detected ten times or more. This receptor was identified in a man aged 25-45 years who received the YFV17D yellow fever vaccine. The V gene is TRBV11-2, the J gene TRBJ2-2; D is undetermined. Source: PBMCs, either bulk or a sorted T-cell subset (CD4+, CD8+, memory, or dextramer-sorted; not recorded which), taken 15 days after the yellow fever booster vaccination. The chain's CDR3 is CASSLGSLPELFF. The CDR3 nucleotides are TGTGCCAGCAGCTTAGGTTCCCTTCCGGAGCTGTTTTTT.